The 8 T cell receptor beta chains in this list originate from one sample, sequenced in a study of PD-L1 blockade in urothelial cancer. Data came from immunoSEQ multiplex PCR; TCRdb stores just in-frame clones and leaves some out. This sample has about 90,000 clones, with 85% to 95% found just once. Sequencing was performed on PBMCs, taken around atezolizumab (anti-PD-L1) treatment. The receptors were sampled from a man aged 60 to 75 with urothelial cancer.

The V gene is TRBV30, the J gene TRBJ1-5, with a possible D match to TRBD1 (5 bases). Trimming took off 0 bases at V and 3 bases at J, with 12 bases between the two ends. The CDR3 is made up of 15 amino acids. Germline loops: CDR1 GTSNPN, CDR2 SVGIG (reference sequence). The CDR3 region is CAWSVGVLNNQPQHF. DNA of the CDR3: TGTGCCTGGAGTGTAGGGGTATTGAACAATCAGCCCCAGCATTTT.

This chain links TRBV6-1 with TRBJ1-4; TRBD1 agrees at 7 bases. The V gene end was trimmed by 0 bases and the J gene end by 7 bases; junction bases not matched to a gene: 11. Germline V CDR1 and CDR2: MNHNS, SASEGT. CDR3 length equals 17 residues. The CDR3 region is CASSEAEKGAFSEKLFF. Written as DNA, the CDR3 is TGTGCCAGCAGTGAAGCGGAGAAGGGGGCTTTTAGTGAAAAACTGTTTTTT.

This chain connects TRBV4-2 to TRBJ1-4; 10 positions match TRBD1. The germline CDR1 and CDR2 sequences are LGHNA and YNFKEQ. The CDR3 runs 13 residues. J lost 8 bases, V lost 3 bases, and 0 bases had no gene match. CDR3 DNA sequence: TGTGCCAGCAGCCAGGACAGGGGGGAAAAACTGTTTTTT. Its protein product is CASSQDRGEKLFF.

The chain couples TRBV14 to TRBJ1-2; 8 bases are shared with TRBD1. Germline trimming cut 1 base from V and 7 bases from J; bases unmatched to any gene: 8. CDR1 SGHDN and CDR2 FVKESK come from the germline V gene. CDR3 length: 15 residues. The CDR3 region has the DNA TGTGCCAGCAGCCAAGTCAGGGGGCGCTTTGGTGGCTACACCTTC. Translated, it gives CASSQVRGRFGGYTF.

This clone was seen a single time. This rearrangement joins TRBV5-6 to TRBJ2-7, with 12 nucleotides matching TRBD1. Germline V CDR1 and CDR2: SGHDT, YYEEEE. V trimming: 1 base; J trimming: 7 bases; junction bases outside the gene matches: 3. CDR3 length: 14 residues. In DNA form, the CDR3 reads TGTGCCAGCAGCTTGCCGGGACAGGGGGCGGAGCAGTACTTC. Translated, it gives CASSLPGQGAEQYF.

This clone is a singleton in its sample. The rearrangement uses TRBV6-1 and TRBJ2-3; D might be TRBD1 (7 bases). Germline V gene lookup returns CDR1 MNHNS and CDR2 SASEGT. The CDR3 extends over 14 amino acids. V lost 4 bases and J 3 bases, leaving 11 bases between the germline ends. DNA for the CDR3: TGTGCCAGCAGTGGACAGGGAGGAACAGATACGCAGTATTTT. It specifies CASSGQGGTDTQYF.

DNA for the CDR3: TGTGCCAGCAGTGGGGAAGGGGGCGGCACTGAAGCTTTCTTT. The encoded protein is CASSGEGGGTEAFF. This chain links TRBV2 with TRBJ1-1, with 7 bases lining up with TRBD1. V dropped 4 bases and J dropped 4; count of bases not matched to a gene: 6. CDR1 and CDR2 (germline): SNHLY, FYNNEI. This CDR3 is built from 14 residues.

The CDR3 DNA reads as TGCACCAGCAGCCAAGACGTGGCAGGGGGTCTCATGAACACTGAAGCTTTCTTT. This sequence encodes CTSSQDVAGGLMNTEAFF. The V gene is TRBV1, the J gene TRBJ1-1; TRBD1 reflects the table's D call only, with no check against the DNA. TRBV1 counts as a pseudogene. The CDR3 consists of 18 residues.